The T cell receptor beta chain described here comes from a study of T cell responses to AZD1222 COVID-19 vaccine. Regarding this clone: The antigen is not known.

Some clones are missing from TCRdb's copy, which holds only in-frame ones; the method was immunoSEQ multiplex PCR. This sample has 130,000 or so clones, with about 90% found just once. Study findings and constraints: Regions 160-218 and 743-854 held dominance among vaccine-associated CD4 TCRs, which spanned spike. At baseline, just a handful of AZD1222 recipients tested seropositive.

This TCR was recovered from an adult who received the AZD1222 COVID-19 vaccine. The material was peripheral blood, obtained 28 days after the second AZD1222 dose.

The CDR3 sequence: CASSPTTSGSKNIQYF. CDR3 sequence (DNA): TGTGCCAGCAGTCCCACGACTAGCGGGAGCAAAAACATTCAGTACTTC. The genes are TRBV6-2 or TRBV6-3 and TRBJ2-4, with 12 bases aligning to TRBD2. The CDR3 extends over 16 amino acids. The J segment lost 3 bases and the V segment lost 5 bases, leaving 5 bases of the junction unmatched. CDR1 and CDR2 from the germline V gene are MNHEY and SVGEGT.